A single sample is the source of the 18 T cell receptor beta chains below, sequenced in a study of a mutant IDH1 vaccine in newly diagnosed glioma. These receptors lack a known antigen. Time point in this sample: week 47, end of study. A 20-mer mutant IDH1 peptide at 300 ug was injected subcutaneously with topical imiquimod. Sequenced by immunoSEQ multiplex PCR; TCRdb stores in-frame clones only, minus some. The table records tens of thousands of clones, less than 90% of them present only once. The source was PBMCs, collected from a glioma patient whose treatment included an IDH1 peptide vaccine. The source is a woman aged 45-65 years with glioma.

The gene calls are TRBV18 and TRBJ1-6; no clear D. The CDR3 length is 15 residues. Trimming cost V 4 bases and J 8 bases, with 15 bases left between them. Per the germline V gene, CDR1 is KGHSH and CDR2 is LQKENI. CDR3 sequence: CASSRLRSEDSPLHF. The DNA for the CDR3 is TGTGCCAGCTCACGCCTCCGGTCCGAAGATTCACCCCTCCACTTT. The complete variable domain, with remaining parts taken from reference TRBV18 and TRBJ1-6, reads NAGVMQNPRHLVRRRGQEARLRCSPMKGHSHVYWYRQLPEEGLKFMVYLQKENIIDESGMPKERFSAEFPKEGPSILRIQQVVRGDSAAYFCASSRLRSEDSPLHFGNGTRLTVT.

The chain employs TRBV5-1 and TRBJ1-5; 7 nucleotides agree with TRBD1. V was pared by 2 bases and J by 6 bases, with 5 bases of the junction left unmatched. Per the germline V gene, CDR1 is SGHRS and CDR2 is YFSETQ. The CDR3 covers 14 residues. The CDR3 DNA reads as TGCGCCAGCAGCTTTCGACAGGGAGGTCAGCCCCAGCATTTT. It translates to CASSFRQGGQPQHF.

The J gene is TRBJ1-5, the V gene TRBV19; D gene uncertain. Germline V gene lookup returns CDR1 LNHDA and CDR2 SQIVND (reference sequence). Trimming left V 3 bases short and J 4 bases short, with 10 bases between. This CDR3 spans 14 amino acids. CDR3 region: CASSMAAPNQPQHF. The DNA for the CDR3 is TGTGCCAGTAGTATGGCGGCCCCTAATCAGCCCCAGCATTTT.

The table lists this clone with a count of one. CDR3 in amino acids: CASSLALGRAGELFF. The CDR3 DNA reads as TGTGCCAGCAGCTTAGCCTTGGGGCGAGCCGGGGAGCTGTTTTTT. The rearrangement links TRBV7-2 to TRBJ2-2, with D perhaps matching TRBD1 (5 bases). The V gene lost 0 bases and the J gene lost 6 bases, with 11 bases spanning the gap. The CDR3 has 15 residues. Germline V CDR1 and CDR2: SGHTA, FQGNSA. The full variable domain, completed using reference TRBV7-2 and TRBJ2-2, is GAGVSQSPSNKVTEKGKDVELRCDPISGHTALYWYRQSLGQGLEFLIYFQGNSAPDKSGLPSDRFSAERTGGSVSTLTIQRTQQEDSAVYLCASSLALGRAGELFFGEGSRLTVL.

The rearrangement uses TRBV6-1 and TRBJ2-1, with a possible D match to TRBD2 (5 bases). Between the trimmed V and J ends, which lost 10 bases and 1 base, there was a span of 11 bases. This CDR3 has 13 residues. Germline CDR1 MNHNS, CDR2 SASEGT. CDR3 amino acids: CATQRVSYNEQFF. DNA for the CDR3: TGTGCCACCCAGAGGGTATCCTACAATGAGCAGTTCTTC.

The CDR3 loop is CASSPRPGTGGYEQYF. CDR3 coding DNA: TGTGCCAGCTCACCCCGTCCCGGGACAGGTGGCTACGAGCAGTACTTC. The rearrangement joins TRBV18 to TRBJ2-7; 8 positions match TRBD1. V dropped 3 bases and J dropped 3; count of bases not matched to a gene: 10. CDR1 is KGHSH, CDR2 LQKENI, per germline. CDR3 length: 16 amino acids.

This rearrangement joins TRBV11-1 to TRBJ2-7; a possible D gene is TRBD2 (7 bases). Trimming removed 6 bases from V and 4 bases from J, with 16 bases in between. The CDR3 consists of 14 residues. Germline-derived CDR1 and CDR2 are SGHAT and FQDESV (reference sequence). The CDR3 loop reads CASRSGRGGYEQYF. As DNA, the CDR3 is TGTGCCAGCAGGAGTGGCAGGGGAGGGTACGAGCAGTACTTC.

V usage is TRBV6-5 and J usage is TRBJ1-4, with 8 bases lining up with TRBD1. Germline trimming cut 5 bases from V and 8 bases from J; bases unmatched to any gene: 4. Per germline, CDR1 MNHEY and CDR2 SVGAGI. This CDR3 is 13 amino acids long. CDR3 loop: CASSRQGSEKLFF. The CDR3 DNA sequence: TGTGCCAGCAGTCGACAGGGGAGCGAAAAACTGTTTTTT.

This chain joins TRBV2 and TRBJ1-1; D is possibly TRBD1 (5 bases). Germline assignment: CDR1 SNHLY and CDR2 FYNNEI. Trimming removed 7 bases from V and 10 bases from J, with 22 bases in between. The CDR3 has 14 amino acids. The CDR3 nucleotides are TGTGCCAGCACGCCCTCGGCGGGTGAGAGGGGAGCTTTCTTT. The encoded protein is CASTPSAGERGAFF.

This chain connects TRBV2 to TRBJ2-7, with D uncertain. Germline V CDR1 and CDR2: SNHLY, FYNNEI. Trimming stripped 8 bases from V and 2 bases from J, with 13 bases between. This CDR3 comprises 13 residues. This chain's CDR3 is CASLKGMTYEQYF. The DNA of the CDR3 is TGTGCCAGCCTGAAAGGTATGACCTACGAGCAGTACTTC. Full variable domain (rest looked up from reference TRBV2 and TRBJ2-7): EPEVTQTPSHQVTQMGQEVILRCVPISNHLYFYWYRQILGQKVEFLVSFYNNEISEKSEIFDDQFSVERPDGSNFTLKIRSTKLEDSAMYFCASLKGMTYEQYFGPGTRLTVT.

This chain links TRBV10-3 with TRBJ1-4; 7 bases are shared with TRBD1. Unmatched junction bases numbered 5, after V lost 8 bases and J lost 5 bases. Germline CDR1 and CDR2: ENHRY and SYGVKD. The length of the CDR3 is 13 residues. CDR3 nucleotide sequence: TGTGCCATCTGGCCAGGGGGGAATGAAAAACTGTTTTTT. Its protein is CAIWPGGNEKLFF.

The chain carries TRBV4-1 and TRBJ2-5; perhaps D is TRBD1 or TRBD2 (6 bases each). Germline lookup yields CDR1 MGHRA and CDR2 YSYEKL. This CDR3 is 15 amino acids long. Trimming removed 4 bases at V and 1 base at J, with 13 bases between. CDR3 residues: CASSLSRGVQETQYF. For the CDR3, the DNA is TGCGCCAGCAGCCTCTCTAGGGGGGTCCAAGAGACCCAGTACTTC.

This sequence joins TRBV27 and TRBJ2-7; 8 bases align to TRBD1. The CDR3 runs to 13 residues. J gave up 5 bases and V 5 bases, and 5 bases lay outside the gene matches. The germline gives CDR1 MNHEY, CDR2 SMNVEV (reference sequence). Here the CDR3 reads CASSLDRVHEQYF. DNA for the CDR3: TGTGCCAGCAGTCTGGACAGGGTCCACGAGCAGTACTTC.

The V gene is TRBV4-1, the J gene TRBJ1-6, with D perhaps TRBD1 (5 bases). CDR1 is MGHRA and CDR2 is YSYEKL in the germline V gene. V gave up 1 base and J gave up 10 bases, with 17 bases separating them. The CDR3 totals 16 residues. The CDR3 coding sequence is TGCGCCAGCAGCCAAGGGGTAGTAAGGGGCCGATCACCCCTCCACTTT. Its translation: CASSQGVVRGRSPLHF.

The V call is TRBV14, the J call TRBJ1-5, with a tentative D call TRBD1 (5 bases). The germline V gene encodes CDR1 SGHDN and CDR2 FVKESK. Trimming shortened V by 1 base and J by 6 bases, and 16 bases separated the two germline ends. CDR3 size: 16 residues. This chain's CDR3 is CASSQALPSGGQPQHF. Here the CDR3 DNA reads TGTGCCAGCAGCCAAGCACTCCCCTCGGGGGGTCAGCCCCAGCATTTT.

CDR3 sequence reads: CASSLRGGPTSDTQYF. CDR3 DNA: TGTGCCAGCAGCTTACGAGGGGGGCCAACCTCCGATACGCAGTATTTT. This sequence joins TRBV7-2 and TRBJ2-3; D possibly matches TRBD1 or TRBD2 (6 bases each). Per germline, CDR1 SGHTA and CDR2 FQGNSA. The CDR3 is 16 amino acids. V was trimmed by 2 bases and J by 6 bases, leaving 18 bases between them.

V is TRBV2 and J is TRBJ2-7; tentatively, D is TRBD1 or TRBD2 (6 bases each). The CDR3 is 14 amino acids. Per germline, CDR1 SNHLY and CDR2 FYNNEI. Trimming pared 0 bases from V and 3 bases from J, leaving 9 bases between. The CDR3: CASSEAGGVYEQYF. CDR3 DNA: TGTGCCAGCAGTGAAGCGGGGGGCGTCTACGAGCAGTACTTC.

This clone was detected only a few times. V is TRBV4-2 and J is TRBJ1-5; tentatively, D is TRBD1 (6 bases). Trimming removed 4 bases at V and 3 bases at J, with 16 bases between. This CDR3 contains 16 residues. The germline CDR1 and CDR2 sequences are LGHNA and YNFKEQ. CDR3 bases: TGTGCCAGCAGCCCTGGGCCAGGGGACCTCAATCAGCCCCAGCATTTT. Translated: CASSPGPGDLNQPQHF.